The source of this T cell receptor beta chain is a study of OX40 agonist ivuxolimab in advanced cancers. Across the whole study: Those enrolled were 82.7% male, with a mean age of around 58 years and ages from 23 to 79.

The length of the CDR3 is 17 residues. Germline CDR1 and CDR2: LNHDA and SQIVND (reference sequence). J gave up 8 bases and V 3 bases, and 15 bases lay outside the gene matches. As to this clone: Its antigen is unidentified.

Generated by immunoSEQ multiplex PCR, the TCRdb table keeps only in-frame clones and is missing some. The table lists some 11,000 clones, roughly 77% of them singletons. Study-level results: At 0.1 to 3.0 mg/kg and by week 6, clonal expansion occurred in CD4+ and CD8+ blood T cells. Researchers did not determine the expanded peripheral T cells' antigen specificity.

This receptor was identified in an adult with an advanced solid tumor such as melanoma, head and neck, liver or kidney cancer. This chain joins TRBV19 and TRBJ2-1; 8 bases align to TRBD2. This sample comprised CD4+ or CD8+ T cells sorted from blood, obtained in a trial of the OX40 agonist ivuxolimab. CDR3 amino acids: CASSIGDGGAFDDEQFF. The CDR3, as DNA: TGTGCCAGTAGTATCGGGGACGGGGGGGCCTTTGACGATGAGCAGTTCTTC.